The sequence of this T cell receptor beta chain was determined in a study of shared clonotypes between healthy human individuals. The CDR3 runs to 14 residues. V lost 8 bases and J 9 bases, leaving 22 bases between the germline ends. Germline lookup yields CDR1 MNHNS and CDR2 SASEGT. Notes on the study in general: Having only a few donors restricted how much genetic and exposure-history diversity was captured. Some clonotypes were shared by all four sorted-subset donors, while others were not shared. The non-shared ones had lower generation probabilities than the shared ones. Among the subsets, naive ones generally showed larger estimated richness than memory ones.

Regarding this clone: What it recognizes is unknown.

Per sorted-subset replicate PCR, input was approximately 0.2 ug DNA, representing tens of thousands of T cell genomes. Assay used: immunoSEQ multiplex PCR; TCRdb lists only in-frame clones, some missing. The table records around 550,000 clones, about 96% of them present only once. The receptor was isolated from a woman aged 25 to 39 in good health. Specimen: naive CD4+ T cells sorted from blood. This sample's subset: CD45RA+ positively selected. V is TRBV6-1 and J is TRBJ1-1; D remains ambiguous. The CDR3 region is CASSTQPTLRKAFF. CDR3 sequence (DNA): TGTGCCAGCTCGACTCAGCCGACCCTCCGAAAAGCTTTCTTT.